One and the same sample provided the 32 T cell receptor beta chains below, sequenced in a study of regulatory T cells in long-lasting Graves disease. Regarding time point: newly diagnosed GD, antithyroid drugs for less than 3 months. Following extraction of RNA from PBMCs, that RNA was used to make the TCR library. Investigators prepared the TCR beta libraries by applying iRepertoire HTBI primers and Arm-PCR of CDR3 regions. TCRdb re-derived calls from the multiplex PCR reads in MiXCR, one entry per CDR3 protein. The sample carries roughly 350,000 distinct CDR3 sequences, 16% recorded once. Another study also made use of these data, one on T cells in Graves' hyperthyroidism and ophthalmopathy.

Sequenced here: peripheral blood mononuclear cells (PBMCs), sampled at new diagnosis, from a patient treated with antithyroid drugs. These receptors originate from a man in his forties or fifties with Graves disease.

V gene TRBV7-3 combines with J gene TRBJ2-3, with D tentatively TRBD2 (6 bases). The end of the DNA aligns better with TRBJ2-5, so the J call may be wrong. Germline lookup yields CDR1 SGHTA and CDR2 FQGTGA. The CDR3 totals 14 residues. The CDR3 here is CASSFRRGRETQYF. As DNA, the CDR3 is TGTGCCAGCAGCTTTCGGAGGGGTCGAGAGACCCAGTACTTC.

CDR3 protein: CASSGVWTGELFF. DNA for the CDR3: TGTGCCAGCAGCGGTGTTTGGACCGGGGAGCTGTTTTTT. This sequence joins TRBV12-3 or TRBV12-4 and TRBJ2-2; D is unclear. V was cut by 6 bases and J by 5 bases, with 10 bases left in between. CDR3 length: 13 residues.

CDR3 region: CASSLRQGREAFF. Written as DNA, the CDR3 is TGTGCCAGCAGCTTAAGACAGGGGCGTGAAGCTTTCTTT. The chain recombines TRBV7-2 with TRBJ1-1; 8 nucleotides line up with TRBD1. The V segment lost 2 bases and the J segment 7 bases; nucleotides outside the gene matches: 3. The germline V gene encodes CDR1 SGHTA and CDR2 FQGNSA. This CDR3 is 13 amino acids long. Drawing the rest from reference TRBV7-2 and TRBJ1-1, the complete variable domain is GAGVSQSPSNKVTEKGKDVELRCDPISGHTALYWYRQSLGQGLEFLIYFQGNSAPDKSGLPSDRFSAERTGGSVSTLTIQRTQQEDSAVYLCASSLRQGREAFFGQGTRLTVV.

Ten or more counts support this clonotype. V and J are TRBV9 and TRBJ2-2; TRBD1 matches 7 bases. V lost 4 bases, J lost 3 bases, and 9 bases stayed unmatched. The CDR3 sequence is 16 residues long. CDR1 SGDLS and CDR2 YYNGEE come from the germline V gene. The CDR3 loop reads CASSISGTVDTGELFF. The CDR3 bases are TGTGCCAGCAGCATTTCCGGGACAGTCGACACCGGGGAGCTGTTTTTT.

This clonotype was detected once. The V gene is TRBV2, the J gene TRBJ2-3; D gene ambiguous. CDR1 is SNHLY and CDR2 is FYNNEI in the germline V gene. Trimming removed 6 bases from V and 7 bases from J, with 8 bases in between. This CDR3 spans 11 amino acids. The CDR3 loop is CASRNAYTQYF. DNA for the CDR3: TGTGCCAGCAGGAATGCTTATACGCAGTATTTT.

This clonotype has more than one count but fewer than ten. The gene calls are TRBV3-1 and TRBJ1-2, with 7 positions matching TRBD1. CDR3 length: 16 residues. V was pared by 0 bases and J by 4 bases, with 8 bases of the junction left unmatched. Germline lookup yields CDR1 LGHDT and CDR2 YNNKEL (reference sequence). The CDR3: CASSQDWGDRSYGYTF. The CDR3 nucleotides are TGTGCCAGCAGCCAAGATTGGGGGGACAGAAGCTATGGCTACACCTTC.

This clonotype has just a few counts. The chain carries TRBV11-3 and TRBJ2-2, with 9 bases identical to TRBD1. J lost 5 bases, V lost 4 bases, and 8 bases had no gene match. The CDR3 contains 16 residues. Per germline, CDR1 SGHNT and CDR2 YENEEA. This chain's CDR3 is CASSSRTGVLTGELFF. CDR3 nucleotides: TGTGCCAGCAGCTCGCGGACAGGGGTTTTGACCGGGGAGCTGTTTTTT.

This clonotype was seen ten or more times. The chain has TRBV28 and TRBJ1-5; no clear D. CDR1 and CDR2 from the germline V gene are MDHEN and SYDVKM. V gave up 2 bases and J gave up 0 bases, with 11 bases separating them. This CDR3 is 16 amino acids long. The CDR3 nucleotides read TGTGCCAGCAGTTTAGTCAGACGATATAGCAATCAGCCCCAGCATTTT. It yields the protein CASSLVRRYSNQPQHF.

This clonotype was seen only a few times. V usage is TRBV20-1 and J usage is TRBJ2-7, with 8 bases matching TRBD2. Per germline, CDR1 DFQATT and CDR2 SNEGSKA (reference sequence). J was trimmed by 7 bases and V by 0 bases; bases with no gene match: 8. The CDR3 contains 14 residues. CDR3 sequence reads: CSARDHRGGEEQYF. CDR3 in DNA: TGCAGTGCTAGAGACCACCGGGGGGGAGAAGAGCAGTACTTC.

The table lists this clonotype with many counts. The chain couples TRBV2 to TRBJ1-5; D possibly corresponds to TRBD1 (5 bases). The germline V and J ends were trimmed by 8 bases and 1 base, with 21 bases remaining between them. The CDR3 is 17 amino acids. Per germline, CDR1 SNHLY and CDR2 FYNNEI. The DNA of the CDR3 is TGTGCCAGCTCGGGGGTGCAGGGTATGAGGAGCAATCAGCCCCAGCATTTT. Its protein product is CASSGVQGMRSNQPQHF.

Many counts were recorded for this clonotype. The CDR3 is CASGEGRGRDTQYF. For the CDR3, the DNA is TGTGCCAGCGGGGAGGGGCGGGGGCGCGATACGCAGTATTTT. V is TRBV12-3 or TRBV12-4 and J is TRBJ2-3; possibly TRBD2 for D (7 bases). The length of the CDR3 is 14 residues. Between the trimmed V and J ends, which lost 8 bases and 6 bases, there was a span of 18 bases.

This clonotype was seen ten or more times. The V gene is TRBV18, the J gene TRBJ2-2; tentative D call: TRBD1 (5 bases). Per the germline V gene, CDR1 is KGHSH and CDR2 is LQKENI. The CDR3 is made up of 13 amino acids. V gave up 1 base and J gave up 6 bases, with 6 bases separating them. CDR3 residues: CASSPQGPGELFF. In nucleotides, the CDR3 is TGTGCCAGCTCACCACAGGGGCCCGGGGAGCTGTTTTTT.

The rearrangement uses TRBV4-2 and TRBJ1-2, with D hard to call. V gave up 0 bases and J gave up 10 bases, with 15 bases separating them. CDR3 length equals 14 residues. CDR1 and CDR2 from the germline V gene are LGHNA and YNFKEQ. The CDR3 DNA sequence: TGTGCCAGCAGCCAAGACGCAGAAGGCCCTAACTACACCTTC. It encodes CASSQDAEGPNYTF.

This clonotype was recorded at least ten times. The chain links TRBV20-1 to TRBJ2-1, with 11 bases aligning to TRBD2. V dropped 5 bases and J dropped 2; count of bases not matched to a gene: 8. Germline V gene data show CDR1 as DFQATT and CDR2 as SNEGSKA (reference sequence). The CDR3 length is 16 residues. The CDR3 DNA follows: TGCAGTGCTCCTAGAAAGACTAGCGGGGCCTACAATGAGCAGTTCTTC. Residues: CSAPRKTSGAYNEQFF.

This clonotype was counted many times. This chain connects TRBV7-9 to TRBJ2-7, with 7 bases lining up with TRBD1. The length of the CDR3 is 14 residues. V shed 3 bases, J shed 6 bases, and the junction held 8 bases outside the gene matches. The germline CDR1 and CDR2 sequences are SEHNR and FQNEAQ (reference sequence). CDR3 loop: CASSFPGQISEQYF. The DNA of the CDR3 is TGTGCCAGCAGCTTCCCGGGACAGATTTCCGAGCAGTACTTC.

This clonotype occurred a few times. V is TRBV7-9 and J is TRBJ2-2; D gene unclear. V was cut by 1 base and J by 5 bases, with 8 bases left in between. The CDR3 spans 14 residues. Germline-derived CDR1 and CDR2 are SEHNR and FQNEAQ (reference sequence). The CDR3 loop is CASSLGVETGELFF. CDR3 DNA: TGTGCCAGCAGCTTAGGGGTTGAGACCGGGGAGCTGTTTTTT.

The table lists this clonotype with many counts. The chain couples TRBV24-1 to TRBJ2-1, with 7 bases lining up with TRBD1. Unmatched junction bases numbered 2, after V lost 1 base and J lost 0 bases. The CDR3 spans 16 residues. In germline, CDR1 is KGHDR, CDR2 SFDVKD. The CDR3 coding sequence is TGTGCCACCAGTGATTTCCGGGACAGCTCCTACAATGAGCAGTTCTTC. It translates to CATSDFRDSSYNEQFF.

This clonotype was seen a handful of times. V is TRBV7-9 and J is TRBJ2-7; 9 bases map to TRBD1. The CDR3 is 13 amino acids. Trimming removed 3 bases from V and 9 bases from J; junction bases left unmatched: 6. The germline V gene encodes CDR1 SEHNR and CDR2 FQNEAQ (reference sequence). The CDR3 coding sequence is TGTGCCAGCAGCTTGGACACAGGGGGCCGGCAGTACTTC. It yields the protein CASSLDTGGRQYF. Variable domain in full (rest from reference TRBV7-9 and TRBJ2-7): DTGVSQNPRHKITKRGQNVTFRCDPISEHNRLYWYRQTLGQGPEFLTYFQNEAQLEKSRLLSDRFSAERPKGSFSTLEIQRTEQGDSAMYLCASSLDTGGRQYFGPGTRLTVT.

This clonotype has a count of ten or more. The chain joins TRBV15 to TRBJ2-3; no firm D call. Trimming cost V 0 bases and J 6 bases, with 7 bases left between them. Germline V CDR1 and CDR2: LNHNV, YYDKDF (reference sequence). The CDR3 has 13 residues. The CDR3 protein is CATSRDPKDTQYF. The CDR3 nucleotides read TGTGCCACCAGCAGAGACCCGAAGGATACGCAGTATTTT.

The chain couples TRBV11-2 to TRBJ1-2, with TRBD1 matching over 7 bases. The CDR3 has 16 residues. The V and J ends lost 1 base and 3 bases, in that order; junction bases with no gene match: 8. Germline V CDR1 and CDR2: SGHAT, FQNNGV. This CDR3 is CASSLGPATGYYGYTF. CDR3 coding DNA: TGTGCCAGCAGCTTAGGGCCCGCGACAGGGTACTATGGCTACACCTTC. Together with reference TRBV11-2 and TRBJ1-2, the CDR3 gives the full variable domain: EAGVAQSPRYKIIEKRQSVAFWCNPISGHATLYWYQQILGQGPKLLIQFQNNGVVDDSQLPKDRFSAERLKGVDSTLKIQPAKLEDSAVYLCASSLGPATGYYGYTFGSGTRLTVV.

The chain combines TRBV3-2 with TRBJ1-4. TRBV3-2 is designated a pseudogene. The length of the CDR3 is 17 residues. This CDR3 is CASSHPHHTATNEKLFF. CDR3 DNA: TGTGCCAGCAGCCATCCCCATCATACTGCAACTAATGAAAAACTGTTTTTT.

This chain links TRBV11-2 with TRBJ1-1; TRBD1 is a possible D gene (5 bases). CDR3 length: 14 amino acids. V lost 4 bases and J lost 1, with 10 bases in between. CDR1 and CDR2 (germline): SGHAT, FQNNGV. As DNA, the CDR3 is TGTGCCAGCAGCTCGGGACGGCAGAACACTGAAGCTTTCTTT. It codes for CASSSGRQNTEAFF.

This clonotype turned up a few times. This may stem from a read error, because a much larger clone lies one nucleotide away. The chain is built from TRBV7-9 and TRBJ2-5, with D hard to call. Germline V CDR1 and CDR2: SEHNR, FQNEAQ (reference sequence). V shed 0 bases and J shed 1 base, with 9 bases lying between them. The CDR3 contains 15 residues. The CDR3: CASSLACGSQETQYF. CDR3 nucleotides: TGTGCCAGCAGCTTAGCATGCGGCAGCCAAGAGACCCAGTACTTC.

There are a few counts of this clonotype. The chain employs TRBV19 and TRBJ2-5, with 11 bases identical to TRBD1. The CDR3 runs 14 residues. V shed 10 bases, J shed 7 bases, and the junction held 11 bases outside the gene matches. CDR1 is LNHDA and CDR2 is SQIVND in the germline V gene (reference sequence). Here the CDR3 reads CATSDRGLLATQYF. The CDR3 DNA reads TGTGCCACTTCGGACAGGGGGCTCCTCGCGACCCAGTACTTC.

There are many counts of this clonotype. The chain recombines TRBV5-1 with TRBJ1-4; D gene ambiguous. Germline values: CDR1 SGHRS, CDR2 YFSETQ. The CDR3 consists of 15 residues. V was shortened by 0 bases and J by 0 bases, with 6 bases between the two germline ends. The CDR3 region has the DNA TGCGCCAGCAGCTTGGTTCAGGCAACTAATGAAAAACTGTTTTTT. It yields the protein CASSLVQATNEKLFF.

This clonotype was picked up many times. The rearrangement joins TRBV28 to TRBJ2-3; 13 bases are a match to TRBD2. CDR3 length: 14 amino acids. Germline trimming cut 8 bases from V and 2 bases from J; bases unmatched to any gene: 1. Germline lookup yields CDR1 MDHEN and CDR2 SYDVKM. DNA of the CDR3: TGTGCCAGCGGGACTAGCGGGGCCACAGATACGCAGTATTTT. It is translated as CASGTSGATDTQYF.

V is TRBV5-6 and J is TRBJ1-2; D unclear. V lost 0 bases and J 2 bases, leaving 5 bases between the germline ends. Per germline, CDR1 SGHDT and CDR2 YYEEEE. CDR3 size: 13 residues. The CDR3 here is CASSLAGNYGYTF. CDR3 coding DNA: TGTGCCAGCAGCTTGGCCGGGAACTATGGCTACACCTTC.

At least ten counts were recorded for this clonotype. CDR3 residues: CASSLAPNQPQHF. The CDR3 DNA is TGTGCCAGCAGCTTAGCGCCTAATCAGCCCCAGCATTTT. V and J are TRBV7-2 and TRBJ1-5; D gene uncertain. CDR1 SGHTA and CDR2 FQGNSA come from the germline V gene. Trimming stripped 0 bases from V and 4 bases from J, with 4 bases between. The CDR3 runs 13 residues. Full variable domain (missing parts from reference TRBV7-2 and TRBJ1-5): GAGVSQSPSNKVTEKGKDVELRCDPISGHTALYWYRQSLGQGLEFLIYFQGNSAPDKSGLPSDRFSAERTGGSVSTLTIQRTQQEDSAVYLCASSLAPNQPQHFGDGTRLSIL.

This clonotype was counted ten times or more. The chain has TRBV20-1 and TRBJ2-7, with D possibly TRBD1 on 6 matching bases. V lost 4 bases to trimming and J lost 2 bases, with 12 bases between them. The length of the CDR3 is 13 residues. CDR1 and CDR2 (germline): DFQATT, SNEGSKA (reference sequence). CDR3 bases: TGCAGTGCTACAGACACAGGGACCTACGAGCAGTACTTC. The encoded protein is CSATDTGTYEQYF.

This clonotype occurred a few times. V and J are TRBV20-1 and TRBJ1-2, with D hard to call. This CDR3 has 13 amino acids. The V gene's germline CDR1 is DFQATT and CDR2 SNEGSKA (reference sequence). The V and J ends lost 0 bases and 2 bases respectively, with 7 bases between them. The CDR3 sequence is CSARDRPNYGYTF. The CDR3 DNA follows: TGCAGTGCTAGAGATCGGCCAAACTATGGCTACACCTTC.

This clonotype was observed many times. The rearrangement uses TRBV7-3 and TRBJ2-5; D is possibly TRBD2 (6 bases). The CDR3 consists of 15 residues. CDR1 is SGHTA, CDR2 FQGTGA, per germline. V dropped 0 bases and J dropped 3 bases, with 11 bases sitting between them. The CDR3 spells CASSLTPWGEETQYF. The CDR3, as DNA: TGTGCCAGCAGCTTAACACCCTGGGGGGAAGAGACCCAGTACTTC.

The sample holds many counts of this clonotype. The CDR3 nucleotides are TGTGCCAGCACGAGCTGGACGGATACGCAGTATTTT. Amino acids: CASTSWTDTQYF. The rearrangement links TRBV6-1 to TRBJ2-3; D call uncertain. Looked up from germline, CDR1 is MNHNS and CDR2 is SASEGT. CDR3 length equals 12 residues. Trimming stripped 7 bases from V and 6 bases from J, with 11 bases between.